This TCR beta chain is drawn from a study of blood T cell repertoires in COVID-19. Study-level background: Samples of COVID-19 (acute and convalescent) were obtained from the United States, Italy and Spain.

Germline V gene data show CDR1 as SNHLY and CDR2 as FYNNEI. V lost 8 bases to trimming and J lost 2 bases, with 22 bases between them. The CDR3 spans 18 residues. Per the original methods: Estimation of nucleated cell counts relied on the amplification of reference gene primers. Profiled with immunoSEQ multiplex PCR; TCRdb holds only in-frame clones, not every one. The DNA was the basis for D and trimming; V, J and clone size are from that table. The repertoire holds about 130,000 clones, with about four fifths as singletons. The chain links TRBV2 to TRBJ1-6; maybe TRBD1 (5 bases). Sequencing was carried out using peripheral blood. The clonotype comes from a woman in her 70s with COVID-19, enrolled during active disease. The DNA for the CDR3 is TGTGCCAGCGGAGGGGTTGGACGTTCGAGCCCCTATAATTCACCCCTCCACTTT. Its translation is CASGGVGRSSPYNSPLHF. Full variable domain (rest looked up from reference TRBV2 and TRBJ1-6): EPEVTQTPSHQVTQMGQEVILRCVPISNHLYFYWYRQILGQKVEFLVSFYNNEISEKSEIFDDQFSVERPDGSNFTLKIRSTKLEDSAMYFCASGGVGRSSPYNSPLHFGNGTRLTVT.